A selection of T cell receptor beta chains follows, all from one sample in a study of regulatory T cells in long-lasting Graves disease. TCRdb reprocessed the multiplex PCR reads via MiXCR and lists one record per CDR3 protein. The table lists 420,000 or so distinct CDR3 sequences, roughly 15% of them singletons. This same sample was also part of a study on T cells in Graves' hyperthyroidism and ophthalmopathy.

The source material was peripheral blood mononuclear cells (PBMCs), sampled at new diagnosis, from a patient treated with antithyroid drugs. Source of these receptors: a young woman with Graves disease. Both conserved end residues are part of each CDR3. D genes are given only for firm matches. Clone sizes are given selectively: once, few, many, or a class where the clone is expanded.

abundance	v_gene	d_gene	j_gene	CDR3aa
few	TRBV5-1	.	TRBJ2-3	CASKGGELDPTDTQYF
.	TRBV2	.	TRBJ1-1	CASSEGITEAFF
many	TRBV5-1	.	TRBJ2-1	CASSPAGTPNNEQFF
many	TRBV7-8	.	TRBJ2-7	CASSIERGHPYEQYF
few	TRBV14	TRBD1	TRBJ1-5	CASSQGEGQFGLQPQHF
few	TRBV10-3	TRBD1	TRBJ2-7	CAISDFRDSSYEQYF
many	TRBV2	.	TRBJ2-7	CASSEQDSYEQYF
many	TRBV28	TRBD2	TRBJ2-1	CASSLWGLGDNEQFF
many	TRBV27	TRBD2	TRBJ2-3	CASSLSSGLAGGDTQYF
.	TRBV6-1	.	.	CATKLDPGAYEQFF
many	TRBV20-1	.	TRBJ2-3	CSARDGSKAQYF
many	TRBV6-2/TRBV6-3	.	TRBJ1-1	CASSYSRHQVNTEAFF
.	TRBV7-2	TRBD1	TRBJ1-4	CASSEGGLTGKLFF
.	TRBV7-8	.	TRBJ2-3	CASSLGFLSSLKGTDTQYF
.	TRBV20-1	TRBD2	TRBJ2-7	CSARIPAGEGEQYF
many	TRBV3-1	.	TRBJ1-2	CASSPPRRDYGYTF
few	TRBV28	TRBD2	TRBJ2-2	CATQTSGSASGELFF